This is a list of T cell receptor beta chains from one sample in a study of PD-1 blockade in classical Hodgkin lymphoma. TCRdb's table, derived via immunoSEQ multiplex PCR, lists solely in-frame clones and lacks some. The repertoire holds about 13,000 clones, with 80% as singletons. The sequences come from peripheral blood mononuclear cells (PBMCs), collected at baseline. The receptor set was obtained from a human donor with classical Hodgkin lymphoma. CDR3s include the opening cysteine and the closing phenylalanine or tryptophan. A D gene is named only where the DNA matches it firmly. Expanded clones are given a class, and other clones once, few, many or no size at all.

v_call	d_call	clone_size	j_call	cdr3_aa	cdr3_nt
TRBV29-1	.	few	TRBJ1-2	CSVNSGGNNYGYTF	TGCAGCGTGAACTCTGGGGGGAATAACTATGGCTACACCTTC
TRBV19	.	.	TRBJ2-5	CASSGWQTQETQYF	TGTGCCAGTAGTGGTTGGCAGACCCAAGAGACCCAGTACTTC
TRBV11-2	TRBD1	.	TRBJ1-1	CASSHGTGNTEAFF	TGTGCCAGCAGCCATGGGACAGGGAACACTGAAGCTTTCTTT
TRBV7-9	.	.	TRBJ1-3	CASSLFQGSGNTIYF	TGTGCCAGCAGCTTATTTCAGGGTTCTGGAAACACCATATATTTT
TRBV30	.	few	TRBJ1-5	CAWSVSGFDNQPQHF	TGTGCCTGGAGTGTATCGGGGTTTGATAATCAGCCCCAGCATTTT
TRBV7-2	TRBD1	.	TRBJ2-2	CASSLRTGGTGELFF	TGTGCCAGCAGCTTAAGGACAGGCGGCACCGGGGAGCTGTTTTTT
TRBV19	TRBD1	.	TRBJ1-2	CASTPTGTNYGYTF	TGTGCCAGTACCCCGACAGGGACTAACTATGGCTACACCTTC
TRBV9	.	once	TRBJ2-2	CASSPRAQQNTGELFF	TGTGCCAGCAGCCCCCGCGCACAGCAGAACACCGGGGAGCTGTTTTTT
TRBV5-1	.	medium-sized	TRBJ2-2	CASNLGGELFF	TGCGCCAGCAACTTAGGCGGGGAGCTGTTTTTT
TRBV27	.	.	TRBJ1-5	CASSLMGSNQPQHF	TGTGCCAGCAGTTTAATGGGAAGCAATCAGCCCCAGCATTTT
TRBV6-6	.	.	TRBJ1-1	CASEKQVNTEAFF	TGTGCCAGCGAAAAACAGGTGAACACTGAAGCTTTCTTT
TRBV13	.	.	TRBJ1-2	CASSLEFYNTEANYGYTF	TGTGCCAGCAGCTTAGAGTTTTATAACACGGAGGCCAACTATGGCTACACCTTC
TRBV4-1	TRBD1	.	TRBJ2-7	CASSQQDRAPYEQYF	TGCGCCAGCAGCCAGCAAGACAGGGCGCCTTACGAGCAGTACTTC
TRBV7-8	.	few	TRBJ2-1	CASTQGYNEQFF	TGTGCCAGCACTCAGGGGTACAATGAGCAGTTCTTC
TRBV11-2	TRBD1	medium-sized	TRBJ1-1	CASSLGTGGNTEAFF	TGTGCCAGCAGCTTAGGTACAGGGGGAAACACTGAAGCTTTCTTT
TRBV15	.	.	TRBJ1-5	CATSRESRSNQPQHF	TGTGCCACCAGCAGAGAGTCACGGAGCAATCAGCCCCAGCATTTT
TRBV7-6	.	.	TRBJ2-5	CASSLALGRGAETQYF	TGTGCCAGCAGCTTAGCTTTAGGCAGGGGGGCAGAGACCCAGTACTTC
TRBV15	.	.	TRBJ1-5	CATSRAGSNQPQHF	TGTGCCACCAGCAGAGCCGGGTCGAATCAGCCCCAGCATTTT
TRBV2	.	.	TRBJ2-3	CASVAGPTDTQYF	TGTGCCAGTGTGGCGGGGCCCACAGATACGCAGTATTTT
TRBV19	.	once	TRBJ1-6	CASSIGVGSGGASNSPLHF	TGTGCCAGTAGTATAGGCGTAGGTTCTGGGGGCGCAAGTAATTCACCCCTCCACTTT
TRBV18	TRBD1	.	TRBJ1-4	CASSPRQGTTNEKLFF	TGTGCCAGCTCACCGAGACAGGGTACAACTAATGAAAAACTGTTTTTT
TRBV6-1	.	.	TRBJ2-3	CASSGWDGSTDTQYF	TGTGCCAGCAGTGGTTGGGACGGCAGCACAGATACGCAGTATTTT
TRBV5-4	.	.	TRBJ2-7	CASSLEQHYEQYF	TGTGCCAGCAGCTTAGAACAGCACTACGAGCAGTACTTC
TRBV6-1	.	.	TRBJ1-6	CASSERLAGFPNSRSPLHF	TGTGCCAGCAGTGAAAGACTAGCAGGGTTCCCGAATTCAAGATCACCCCTCCACTTT
TRBV7-9	.	.	TRBJ2-5	CASSLGPGRQETQYF	TGTGCCAGCAGCTTAGGACCCGGCAGACAAGAGACCCAGTACTTC
TRBV6-5	TRBD1	.	TRBJ1-2	CASRADRDYGYTF	TGTGCCAGCAGGGCGGACAGGGACTATGGCTACACCTTC
TRBV5-1	TRBD2	once	TRBJ2-2	CASSWGTSGSFTGELFF	TGCGCCAGCAGCTGGGGGACTAGCGGGAGTTTTACCGGGGAGCTGTTTTTT
TRBV7-9	.	once	TRBJ2-7	CASSSLTGAHYEQYF	TGTGCCAGCAGCTCGTTAACTGGTGCTCACTACGAGCAGTACTTC
TRBV28	TRBD1	.	TRBJ1-6	CASSPIQGSSPLHF	TGTGCCAGCAGTCCAATACAGGGGAGCTCACCCCTCCACTTT
TRBV13	TRBD1	medium-sized	TRBJ1-5	CASSSQGLNQPQHF	TGTGCCAGCAGCTCACAGGGGCTCAATCAGCCCCAGCATTTT
TRBV6-1	.	.	TRBJ1-3	CASSVGVTGNTIYF	TGTGCCAGCAGTGTAGGGGTTACGGGAAACACCATATATTTT
TRBV7-9	.	.	TRBJ1-1	CASSSHQGQSEAFF	TGTGCCAGCAGCTCCCACCAAGGACAGTCTGAAGCTTTCTTT
TRBV2	TRBD2	few	TRBJ2-1	CASSSSGGDYNEQFF	TGTGCCAGCAGTTCTAGCGGGGGGGACTACAATGAGCAGTTCTTC
TRBV28	.	.	TRBJ1-6	CASSLSPDSPLHF	TGTGCCAGCAGTTTAAGTCCGGATTCACCCCTCCACTTT
TRBV27	.	.	TRBJ1-1	CASSPGLRMNTEAFF	TGTGCCAGCAGTCCCGGACTGCGGATGAACACTGAAGCTTTCTTT
TRBV4-1	.	.	TRBJ2-2	CASSQGQAYTGELFF	TGCGCCAGCAGCCAGGGACAAGCCTACACCGGGGAGCTGTTTTTT
TRBV7-6	TRBD1	.	TRBJ2-7	CASSEGTGWEQYF	TGTGCCAGCAGCGAGGGGACAGGGTGGGAGCAGTACTTC
TRBV5-5	.	.	TRBJ1-2	CASRRGEQGLNGYTF	TGTGCCAGCAGACGGGGAGAGCAGGGGTTAAATGGCTACACCTTC
TRBV10-1	.	.	TRBJ2-5	CASSDSGGRVQETQYF	TGCGCCAGCAGTGACTCGGGGGGCCGCGTGCAAGAGACCCAGTACTTC
TRBV15	TRBD1	few	TRBJ2-5	CATSRGWDRGETQYF	TGTGCCACCAGCAGAGGCTGGGACAGGGGAGAGACCCAGTACTTC